A single sample is the source of the 21 T cell receptor beta chains below, sequenced in a study of PD-1 blockade in classical Hodgkin lymphoma. Measured with immunoSEQ multiplex PCR; TCRdb has only the in-frame clones, and not every one. The repertoire holds 25,000 to 35,000 clones, with 70% to 80% as singletons. Time point denoted: cycle 4 day 1 (C4D1), after 6 weeks of nivolumab. Each patient experienced a relapse that followed autologous stem cell transplantation, and brentuximab vedotin exposure varied. The sample here was peripheral blood mononuclear cells (PBMCs), taken before the fourth cycle of nivolumab. The receptors derive from a human donor with classical Hodgkin lymphoma.

The gene calls are TRBV6-5 and TRBJ2-1, with TRBD1 matching 8 bases. CDR1 is MNHEY, CDR2 SVGAGI, per germline. V was clipped by 5 bases and J by 4 bases; unmatched bases: 7. The CDR3 has 15 residues. Here the CDR3 DNA reads TGTGCCAGCAGTCCTTGGGACAGGCTTTACAATGAGCAGTTCTTC. Its translation is CASSPWDRLYNEQFF.

V gene TRBV27 combines with J gene TRBJ2-1, with D possibly being TRBD1 or TRBD2 (5 bases each). The CDR3 covers 16 residues. Germline V gene lookup returns CDR1 MNHEY and CDR2 SMNVEV (reference sequence). Trimming removed 7 bases at V and 5 bases at J, with 21 bases between. CDR3 protein: CASTDIGTGFDNEQFF. The CDR3 DNA reads as TGTGCCAGCACGGATATAGGGACGGGATTCGACAATGAGCAGTTCTTC.

The chain joins TRBV9 to TRBJ2-3; TRBD1 matches 8 bases. The CDR3 loop spans 16 amino acids. From germline, CDR1 is SGDLS and CDR2 YYNGEE. J lost 3 bases, V lost 4 bases, and 10 bases had no gene match. In DNA form, the CDR3 reads TGTGCCAGCAGCCCCCAACCCACAGGGGGGACAGATACGCAGTATTTT. It is translated as CASSPQPTGGTDTQYF. The full variable domain, completed using reference TRBV9 and TRBJ2-3, is DSGVTQTPKHLITATGQRVTLRCSPRSGDLSVYWYQQSLDQGLQFLIQYYNGEERAKGNILERFSAQQFPDLHSELNLSSLELGDSALYFCASSPQPTGGTDTQYFGPGTRLTVL.

V usage is TRBV5-6 and J usage is TRBJ1-2; 7 bases map to TRBD1. The CDR3 is 14 amino acids. Germline lookup yields CDR1 SGHDT and CDR2 YYEEEE. Germline trimming cut 0 bases from V and 5 bases from J; bases unmatched to any gene: 4. DNA of the CDR3: TGTGCCAGCAGCTTGGGCAGGGGGACTTATGGCTACACCTTC. It is translated as CASSLGRGTYGYTF.

This chain links TRBV6-5 with TRBJ2-5, with 10 positions matching TRBD1. Germline V lookup: CDR1 MNHEY, CDR2 SVGAGI. The V and J ends lost 6 bases and 4 bases, in that order; junction bases with no gene match: 8. The CDR3 extends over 15 amino acids. The chain's CDR3 is CASRPTDRGRETQYF. In DNA, the CDR3 is TGTGCCAGCAGACCCACTGACAGGGGGCGAGAGACCCAGTACTTC.

The gene calls are TRBV7-9 and TRBJ2-3; the D call may be TRBD1 or TRBD2 (5 bases each). The CDR3 loop spans 15 amino acids. Per germline, CDR1 SEHNR and CDR2 FQNEAQ (reference sequence). In nucleotides, the CDR3 is TGTGCGAATTCGGGGCAGGGAAGCATCACAGATACGCAGTATTTT. The encoded protein is CANSGQGSITDTQYF.

This rearrangement joins TRBV9 to TRBJ1-1; unclear D gene. V lost 0 bases and J lost 1, with 7 bases in between. CDR1 is SGDLS and CDR2 is YYNGEE in the germline V gene. CDR3 size: 14 residues. The CDR3 sequence is CASSVGRRNTEAFF. The DNA of the CDR3 is TGTGCCAGCAGCGTAGGACGGAGGAACACTGAAGCTTTCTTT.

The chain employs TRBV4-3 and TRBJ1-1; TRBD1 matches 7 bases. CDR3 length equals 16 residues. The V gene's germline CDR1 is LGHNA and CDR2 YSLEER. V lost 0 bases to trimming and J lost 4 bases; unmatched junction nucleotides: 8. The CDR3 reads CASSQDLGDSSTEAFF. The CDR3 DNA reads as TGCGCCAGCAGCCAAGATTTGGGGGACAGTTCCACTGAAGCTTTCTTT.

The chain is built from TRBV5-1 and TRBJ1-3; no definite D call. Germline CDR1 reads SGHRS; CDR2 reads YFSETQ. This CDR3 contains 16 residues. V lost 1 base and J 4 bases, leaving 15 bases between the germline ends. CDR3 DNA: TGCGCCAGCAGCTTGATGCTGGGTTCGGGAGGAAACACCATATATTTT. Amino acid sequence: CASSLMLGSGGNTIYF.

The genes are TRBV29-1 and TRBJ2-3, with TRBD1 matching 9 bases. CDR1 and CDR2 from the germline V gene are SQVTM and ANQGSEA. The CDR3 covers 12 residues. CDR3 nucleotides: TGCGCAAGGGGACAGGGATCAGATACGCAGTATTTT. Amino acids: CARGQGSDTQYF.

The chain links TRBV7-8 to TRBJ2-2; D gene unclear. V was trimmed by 1 base and J by 7 bases, leaving 4 bases between them. The CDR3 runs to 12 residues. CDR1 and CDR2 from the germline V gene are SGHVS and FQNEAQ. CDR3 coding DNA: TGTGCCAGCAGCTTAGGTTTCGGGGAGCTGTTTTTT. Translation gives CASSLGFGELFF.

This chain joins TRBV25-1 and TRBJ2-3, with 11 bases matching TRBD1. Germline CDR1 reads MGHDK; CDR2 reads SYGVNS. This CDR3 has 15 amino acids. V gave up 3 bases and J gave up 9 bases; unmatched junction bases: 8. The CDR3 protein is CASSDRDRGGGTQYF. Written as DNA, the CDR3 is TGTGCCAGCAGTGACAGGGACAGGGGGGGAGGAACGCAGTATTTT.

Only a few counts were recorded for this clone. The V call is TRBV15, the J call TRBJ2-1; 15 bases fit TRBD2. The CDR3 runs 14 residues. Germline V gives CDR1 LNHNV, CDR2 YYDKDF (reference sequence). The V segment lost 5 bases and the J segment 7 bases; nucleotides outside the gene matches: 0. CDR3 residues: CATSGLAGGNEQFF. The DNA of the CDR3 is TGTGCCACCAGCGGACTAGCGGGAGGGAATGAGCAGTTCTTC.

This clone showed up just once. The chain links TRBV9 to TRBJ1-1; no clear D gene. CDR1 SGDLS and CDR2 YYNGEE come from the germline V gene. CDR3 length equals 15 residues. V was shortened by 5 bases and J by 5 bases, with 19 bases between the two germline ends. This CDR3 reads CASSRVAQHRTEAFF. CDR3 bases: TGTGCCAGCAGTAGGGTTGCCCAACACCGAACTGAAGCTTTCTTT.

The rearrangement joins TRBV7-2 to TRBJ2-3; 10 bases align to TRBD2. With V trimmed by 5 bases and J by 2 bases, 4 bases remained unmatched. From germline, CDR1 is SGHTA and CDR2 FQGNSA. This CDR3 has 15 amino acids. The CDR3 reads CASSVGLAATDTQYF. The CDR3 DNA reads TGTGCCAGCAGCGTAGGACTAGCGGCCACAGATACGCAGTATTTT.

The genes are TRBV5-1 and TRBJ2-1; 7 bases fit TRBD2. This CDR3 is 16 amino acids long. J gave up 4 bases and V 0 bases, and 7 bases lay outside the gene matches. CDR1 and CDR2 from the germline V gene are SGHRS and YFSETQ. The CDR3 bases are TGCGCCAGCAGCTTGGCAGGCGGGGGTACGTACAATGAGCAGTTCTTC. Amino acids: CASSLAGGGTYNEQFF. Based on the CDR3 plus reference TRBV5-1 and TRBJ2-1, the full variable domain is KAGVTQTPRYLIKTRGQQVTLSCSPISGHRSVSWYQQTPGQGLQFLFEYFSETQRNKGNFPGRFSGRQFSNSRSEMNVSTLELGDSALYLCASSLAGGGTYNEQFFGPGTRLTVL.

The chain carries TRBV18 and TRBJ2-7; D gene uncertain. CDR3 size: 15 residues. Trimming cost V 3 bases and J 0 bases, with 12 bases left between them. Germline-derived CDR1 and CDR2 are KGHSH and LQKENI. The CDR3 DNA reads TGTGCCAGCTCACCTACACTGCACGACTCCTACGAGCAGTACTTC. This codes for CASSPTLHDSYEQYF.

This clone was counted a single time. J is TRBJ2-7 and V is TRBV30, with D possibly matching TRBD1 (5 bases). Trimming removed 1 base at V and 1 base at J, with 20 bases between. The V gene's germline CDR1 is GTSNPN and CDR2 SVGIG (reference sequence). CDR3 length equals 17 residues. CDR3 region: CAWSGMGQGSWSYEQYF. CDR3 DNA sequence: TGTGCCTGGAGTGGGATGGGGCAGGGTTCCTGGTCCTACGAGCAGTACTTC.

V is TRBV6-4 and J is TRBJ1-2; D uncertain. Trimming removed 0 bases from V and 4 bases from J, with 9 bases in between. Germline-derived CDR1 and CDR2 are MRHNA and SNTAGT. This CDR3 has 14 residues. CDR3 region: CASSDSSRPYGYTF. CDR3 sequence (DNA): TGTGCCAGCAGTGACTCGAGCAGACCCTATGGCTACACCTTC.

This clone is deemed medium-sized. V is TRBV7-2 and J is TRBJ1-5; 7 nucleotides agree with TRBD1. Unmatched junction bases numbered 0, after V lost 1 base and J lost 6 bases. CDR1 SGHTA and CDR2 FQGNSA come from the germline V gene. This CDR3 comprises 13 residues. The DNA of the CDR3 is TGTGCCAGCAGCTTAGAGGGGGCTCAGCCCCAGCATTTT. Its translation: CASSLEGAQPQHF.

The rearrangement links TRBV7-3 to TRBJ2-2; D not resolved. The germline CDR1 and CDR2 sequences are SGHTA and FQGTGA. The CDR3 runs 15 residues. The V and J ends lost 0 bases and 0 bases respectively, with 5 bases between them. CDR3 sequence: CASSLTQSNTGELFF. DNA of the CDR3: TGTGCCAGCAGCTTAACACAGTCGAACACCGGGGAGCTGTTTTTT.